This TCR beta chain was sequenced for a study of cytomegalovirus exposure and HLA in healthy donors. CDR3 size: 17 residues. The trim removed 8 bases at V and 0 bases at J, leaving 8 bases unmatched. Germline CDR1 SGHAT, CDR2 FQNNGV. Both 60 Vbeta primers and 13 Jbeta primers went into the PCR. Sequencing was performed with immunoSEQ multiplex PCR; in TCRdb, only in-frame clones are kept and a portion is missing. The sample has around 50,000 clones; the top ten hold around 10%. The V gene is TRBV11-2, the J gene TRBJ2-7; TRBD2 aligns across 15 bases. This sequence originates from a woman between 50 and 59 years old in good health and CMV-seropositive. Sequenced sample: PBMCs. This chain's CDR3 is CASFGTSGRLSSYEQYF. CDR3 nucleotides: TGTGCCAGCTTTGGGACTAGCGGGAGGTTGAGCTCCTACGAGCAGTACTTC.